The sequence of this TCR beta chain was determined in a study of cytomegalovirus exposure and HLA in healthy donors. Study conclusions and caveats: Among the sequence variants, a highly shared cluster was likely an artifact of sequencing.

Both 60 Vbeta primers and 13 Jbeta primers went into the PCR. The repertoire was sequenced with immunoSEQ multiplex PCR; TCRdb's copy has only in-frame clones and lacks some. The sample carries 80,000 to 95,000 clones, about four fifths recorded once. This CDR3 spans 16 amino acids. The J segment lost 3 bases and the V segment lost 4 bases, leaving 4 bases of the junction unmatched. Germline CDR1 and CDR2: SGHNT and YYREEE (reference sequence). A note on this clone: The antigen is undetermined.

The rearrangement links TRBV5-4 to TRBJ2-2, with 12 bases aligning to TRBD2. This clonotype was sampled from a man aged 18-30 years in good health and CMV-seropositive. Input material: PBMCs. CDR3 residues: CASSTRLAGDTGELFF. The CDR3 bases are TGTGCCAGCAGCACCCGACTAGCGGGGGACACCGGGGAGCTGTTTTTT.